This TCR beta chain was retrieved from a study of blood T cell repertoires in COVID-19. Study context: COVID-19 samples, acute and convalescent, were from the United States, Italy and Spain.

Generated by immunoSEQ multiplex PCR, the TCRdb table keeps only in-frame clones and is missing some. Among about 84,000 clones listed, 90% to 95% were seen once. The CDR3 consists of 12 residues. From germline, CDR1 is SGHNT and CDR2 YYREEE (reference sequence). The germline V and J ends were trimmed by 5 bases and 8 bases, with 10 bases remaining between them. The specimen sequenced was peripheral blood. The chain combines TRBV5-4 with TRBJ1-4; D is perhaps TRBD1 (6 bases). The receptor comes from a human donor with active COVID-19. The donor label of this sample is uncertain. This CDR3 is CASRRGNEKLFF. CDR3 coding DNA: TGTGCCAGCAGAAGGGGGAACGAAAAACTGTTTTTT.